Listed below are T cell receptor beta chains from one sample, sequenced in a study of identical twins. TCRdb ran MiXCR on the 5' RACE reads and lists one entry per CDR3 protein. The table lists some 1,600,000 distinct CDR3 sequences, 25% to 35% of them singletons, with roughly 0.3% in the top ten. Sequencing was carried out using cord blood. Receptors originate from a newborn girl in good health. CDR3s include the opening cysteine and the closing phenylalanine or tryptophan. The D gene is left open where the match is weak. Part of the rows lack a size; the others show once, few, many or a class for expanded clones.

j_call,v_call,d_call,clone_size,cdr3_aa,cdr3_nt
TRBJ1-2,TRBV10-3,-,many,CAINDLMSEGYTF,TGTGCCATCAATGACCTAATGAGCGAGGGCTACACCTTC
TRBJ2-7,TRBV29-1,-,-,CSVGATYEQYF,TGCAGCGTTGGGGCAACCTATGAGCAGTACTTC
TRBJ2-5,TRBV6-2/TRBV6-3,-,-,CASSYRGVLVEQYF,TGTGCCAGCAGTTACAGGGGTGTACTGGTTGAGCAGTACTTC
TRBJ2-5,TRBV7-2,TRBD2,few,CASSHTSGGASVLGTQYF,TGTGCCAGCAGCCATACTAGCGGGGGGGCCTCTGTTTTAGGGACCCAGTACTTC
TRBJ1-2,TRBV12-3/TRBV12-4,-,-,CAHSGSFTYTF,TGTGCCCACAGCGGGTCTTTCACCTACACCTTC
TRBJ2-3,TRBV28,TRBD1,few,CASRQGSVRTDTQYF,TGTGCCAGCCGACAGGGATCTGTCAGGACAGATACGCAGTATTTT
TRBJ1-2,TRBV7-9,-,-,CASILVTAQGGYTF,TGTGCCAGCATCTTAGTGACGGCGCAGGGTGGCTACACCTTC
TRBJ2-5,TRBV25-1,-,-,CASSDPIFHLPPYPYNEQYF,TGTGCCAGCAGTGACCCTATCTTTCATCTCCCACCTTACCCCTACAATGAGCAGTACTTC
TRBJ2-7,TRBV6-6,TRBD2,few,CASSLSGRAFYEQYF,TGTGCCAGCAGCCTTAGCGGGAGGGCGTTCTACGAGCAGTACTTC
TRBJ1-2,TRBV12-3/TRBV12-4,-,-,CASSLLREWFYGYTF,TGTGCCAGCAGTTTACTCAGGGAGTGGTTCTATGGCTACACCTTC
TRBJ2-3,TRBV7-2,-,-,CASSARLWSSNRTDTQYF,TGTGCCAGCAGCGCCCGTTTATGGTCCTCGAACCGAACAGATACGCAGTATTTT
TRBJ1-2,TRBV27,-,-,CASSSSALYGYTF,TGTGCCAGCAGTTCCAGTGCGCTCTATGGCTACACCTTC
TRBJ2-7,TRBV4-1,-,-,CASSQVSSSSLLNEQYF,TGCGCCAGCAGCCAAGTTTCCTCTTCCTCCCTTTTGAACGAGCAGTACTTC
TRBJ2-1,TRBV4-2,-,-,CASSQEGPTDNEQFF,TGTGCCAGCAGCCAAGAGGGACCGACCGACAATGAGCAGTTCTTC
TRBJ1-1,TRBV5-1,TRBD1,once,CASRPRRQGNTEAFF,TGCGCCAGCAGGCCCCGGAGACAGGGGAACACTGAAGCTTTCTTT
TRBJ2-7,TRBV4-2,-,-,CASSQRDYTGYEQYF,TGTGCCAGCAGCCAACGTGACTATACCGGGTACGAGCAGTACTTC
TRBJ2-3,TRBV7-2,-,-,CASSLSLSWLSTDTQYF,TGTGCCAGCAGCTTGTCCCTTTCCTGGCTGAGCACAGATACGCAGTATTTT
TRBJ2-5,TRBV7-2,-,-,CASSPALYQETQYF,TGTGCCAGCAGCCCCGCCCTGTACCAAGAGACCCAGTACTTC
TRBJ1-2,TRBV7-8,-,few,CASSLVASYPYGYTF,TGTGCCAGCAGCTTAGTGGCTTCCTACCCCTATGGCTACACCTTC
TRBJ1-5,TRBV28,-,-,CASSLLWSPQHF,TGTGCCAGCAGTTTACTCTGGTCCCCCCAGCATTTT
TRBJ2-1,TRBV9,TRBD2,few,CASSVGSSGIYNEQFF,TGTGCCAGCAGCGTAGGGTCTAGCGGGATTTACAATGAGCAGTTCTTC
TRBJ2-2,TRBV27,TRBD2,few,CASSLDGGGSGELFF,TGTGCCAGCAGTTTAGACGGGGGGGGCTCCGGGGAGCTGTTTTTT
TRBJ2-1,TRBV12-3/TRBV12-4,TRBD2,many,CASSLRIAGRNEQFF,TGTGCCAGCAGTTTAAGGATAGCGGGGCGCAATGAGCAGTTCTTC
TRBJ2-1,TRBV5-1,TRBD1,-,CSSSSAQGGGTGSLLSYNEQFF,TGCTCCAGCAGCTCGGCCCAAGGTGGCGGGACAGGGAGTTTGCTCTCCTACAATGAGCAGTTCTTC
TRBJ2-7,TRBV10-3,TRBD1,-,CAISFEGTGSYEQYF,TGTGCCATCAGTTTCGAGGGGACAGGGTCCTACGAGCAGTACTTC